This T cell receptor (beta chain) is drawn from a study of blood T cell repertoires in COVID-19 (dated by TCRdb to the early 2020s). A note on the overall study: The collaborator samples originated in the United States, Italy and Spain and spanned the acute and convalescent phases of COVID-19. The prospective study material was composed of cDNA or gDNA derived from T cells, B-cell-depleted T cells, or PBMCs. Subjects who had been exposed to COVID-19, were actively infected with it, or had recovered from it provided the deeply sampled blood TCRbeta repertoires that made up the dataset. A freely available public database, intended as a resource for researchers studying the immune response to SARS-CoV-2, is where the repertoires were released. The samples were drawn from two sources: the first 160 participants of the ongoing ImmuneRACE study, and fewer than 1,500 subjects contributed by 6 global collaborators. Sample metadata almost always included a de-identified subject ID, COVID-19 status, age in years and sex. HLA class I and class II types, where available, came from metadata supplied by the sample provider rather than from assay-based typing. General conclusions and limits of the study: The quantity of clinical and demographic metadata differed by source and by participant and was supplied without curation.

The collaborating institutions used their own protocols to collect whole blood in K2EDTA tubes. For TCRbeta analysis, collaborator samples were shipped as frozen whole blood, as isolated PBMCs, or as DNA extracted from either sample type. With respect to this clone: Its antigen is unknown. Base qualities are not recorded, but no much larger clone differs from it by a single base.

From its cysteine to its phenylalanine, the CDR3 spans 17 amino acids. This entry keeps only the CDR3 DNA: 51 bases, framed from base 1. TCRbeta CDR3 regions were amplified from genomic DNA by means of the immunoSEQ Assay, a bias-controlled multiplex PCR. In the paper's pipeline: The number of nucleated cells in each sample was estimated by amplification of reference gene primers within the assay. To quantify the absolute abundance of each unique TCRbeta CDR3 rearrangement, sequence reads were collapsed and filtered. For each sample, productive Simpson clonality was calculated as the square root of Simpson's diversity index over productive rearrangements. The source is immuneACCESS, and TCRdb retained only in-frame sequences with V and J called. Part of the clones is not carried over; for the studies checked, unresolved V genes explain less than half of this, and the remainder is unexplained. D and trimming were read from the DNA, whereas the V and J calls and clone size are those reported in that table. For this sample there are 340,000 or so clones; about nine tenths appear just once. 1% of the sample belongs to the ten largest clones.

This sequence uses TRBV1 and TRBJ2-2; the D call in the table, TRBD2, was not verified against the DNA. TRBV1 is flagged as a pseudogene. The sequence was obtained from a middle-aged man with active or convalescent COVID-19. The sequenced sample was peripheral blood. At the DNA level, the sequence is TGCACCAGCAGCCCGACCCGGGGAGAGGGCTTCCCCGGGGAGCTGTTTTTT. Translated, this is CTSSPTRGEGFPGELFF.